Shown below are 5 T cell receptor beta chains from a single sample sequenced in a study of cytomegalovirus exposure and HLA in healthy donors. The PCR used 60 Vbeta and 13 Jbeta primers. The protocol was immunoSEQ multiplex PCR, while the TCRdb copy is restricted to in-frame clones and leaves out a portion. The profile shows approximately 100,000 clones, about three quarters of them singletons. Sequencing was done on a sample of PBMCs. These receptor sequences come from a boy between 5 and 17 years old in good health and CMV-seronegative.

In this sample, this clone turned up once. The V gene is TRBV5-6, the J gene TRBJ2-3; D is uncertain. The V and J ends lost 2 bases and 2 bases respectively, with 12 bases between them. Germline V gene data show CDR1 as SGHDT and CDR2 as YYEEEE. The CDR3 consists of 15 residues. The CDR3: CASSFLSSLTDTQYF. DNA of the CDR3: TGTGCCAGCAGCTTTTTATCGAGCCTCACAGATACGCAGTATTTT.

Only a few counts were recorded for this clone. The sample carries other DNA sequences with the same CDR3. The chain has TRBV4-1 and TRBJ1-4; a weak D match, TRBD1 (5 bases). Trimming took 5 bases from V and 5 from J, leaving 21 bases between them. From germline, CDR1 is MGHRA and CDR2 YSYEKL. This CDR3 contains 17 residues. The CDR3 DNA is TGCGCCAGCAGCGGTCAGGGCACAGCCCTCCTCAATGAAAAACTGTTTTTT. Translation gives CASSGQGTALLNEKLFF.

This chain links TRBV19 with TRBJ1-3, with 7 bases fitting TRBD1. Germline V lookup: CDR1 LNHDA, CDR2 SQIVND (reference sequence). With V trimmed by 6 bases and J by 4 bases, 3 bases remained unmatched. This CDR3 has 13 residues. The CDR3 region is CASRTGFGNTIYF. The CDR3, as DNA: TGTGCCAGTAGGACAGGGTTCGGAAACACCATATATTTT.

A few counts support this clone. V gene TRBV7-9 combines with J gene TRBJ2-2; D gene uncertain. The CDR3 length is 13 residues. The germline V gene has CDR1 SEHNR and CDR2 FQNEAQ (reference sequence). Deletions cut 1 base from V and 7 bases from J, with 7 bases between. CDR3 in DNA: TGTGCCAGCAGCTTAGTCACCGGCGGGGAGCTGTTTTTT. Translated, it gives CASSLVTGGELFF.

The CDR3 nucleotides read TGTGCCAGCAGCACCACAGGGGGCGGCTTCGACGAGCAGTACTTC. It encodes CASSTTGGGFDEQYF. The chain combines TRBV6-1 with TRBJ2-7, with TRBD1 matching 9 bases. The germline V gene has CDR1 MNHNS and CDR2 SASEGT. The CDR3 has 15 amino acids. The V gene end was trimmed by 6 bases and the J gene end by 5 bases; junction bases not matched to a gene: 11.